Listed below are T cell receptor beta chains from one sample, sequenced in a study of beta chain features in type 1 diabetes. TCRdb keeps only in-frame clones here, not all; method: immunoSEQ multiplex PCR. The profile shows fewer than 25,000 clones, more than 60% of them singletons. Sample: Tregs from blood. The origin of the receptors is a woman between 40 and 50 years old in good health. The CDR3 runs from the conserved cysteine through the conserved F or W. A D gene is named only where the DNA matches it firmly. Clone size appears in some rows only: once, few, many, or a class for an expanded clone.

D	V	size	J	DNA	CDR3
-	TRBV6-6	-	TRBJ1-5	TGTGCCAGCAGTCGTCCGGCGGGACGGGGAGGTGAGCCCCAGCATTTT	CASSRPAGRGGEPQHF
TRBD1	TRBV29-1	-	TRBJ1-1	TGCAGCGGACTCTCAACAGGGGTGGTTGCTTTCTTT	CSGLSTGVVAFF
-	TRBV12-5	-	TRBJ2-2	TGTGCTAGTGGTTTGGTAATGGCGGGCCCCGGGGAGCTGTTTTTT	CASGLVMAGPGELFF
TRBD1	TRBV14	-	TRBJ1-4	TGTGCCACCCGAGACAGGGGAGACGAAAAACTGTTTTTT	CATRDRGDEKLFF
TRBD1	TRBV6-1	-	TRBJ1-2	TGTGCCAGCAGTATAAACAGGGGCGACTATGGCTACACCTTC	CASSINRGDYGYTF
-	TRBV5-1	few	TRBJ2-7	TGCGCCAGCAGCCGCCGGTCCGGCTACGAGCAGTACTTC	CASSRRSGYEQYF
TRBD2	TRBV5-1	-	TRBJ2-5	TGCGCCAGCAGCTCTCTAGCGGGGGGTCCAAAAGAGACCCAGTACTTC	CASSSLAGGPKETQYF
TRBD1	TRBV23-1	-	TRBJ1-2	TGCGCCAGCAGTCGACAGGGAGACTATGGCTACACCTTC	CASSRQGDYGYTF
-	TRBV6-1	-	TRBJ1-6	TGTGCCAGCAGTGATCCCTTGGACAGCTCCTATAATTCACCCCTCCACTTT	CASSDPLDSSYNSPLHF
-	TRBV7-8	-	TRBJ2-7	TGTGCCAGCAAGGTCTGGGGGGACTACGAGCAGTACTTC	CASKVWGDYEQYF